The 25 T cell receptor beta chains below all came from one sample that was sequenced in a study of blood T cell repertoires in COVID-19. Method: immunoSEQ multiplex PCR; TCRdb's copy keeps in-frame clones and lacks some. Seen here are some 69,000 clones, roughly nine tenths observed once, and the top ten hold 1.3%. Sequences were obtained from peripheral blood. These receptors all come from a man in his 60s with acute or convalescent COVID-19.

This chain joins TRBV6-1 and TRBJ1-2; the D gene is possibly TRBD1 (5 bases). The V and J ends lost 1 base and 5 bases respectively, with 14 bases between them. The CDR3 is 15 residues long. CDR1 is MNHNS and CDR2 is SASEGT in the germline V gene. The CDR3: CASSEGRATPYGYTF. CDR3 sequence (DNA): TGTGCCAGCAGTGAAGGCAGGGCTACCCCTTATGGCTACACCTTC.

The CDR3 loop is CASSTGHSGSYGYTF. CDR3 nucleotides: TGTGCCAGCTCAACCGGACATTCAGGTAGCTATGGCTACACCTTC. This rearrangement joins TRBV18 to TRBJ1-2, with D perhaps matching TRBD1 (5 bases). Trimming took 5 bases from V and 4 from J, leaving 17 bases between them. Germline V lookup: CDR1 KGHSH, CDR2 LQKENI. There are 15 residues in the CDR3.

On this clone itself: One end of the junction is discordant with germline, which a read error may explain. The chain joins TRBV6-6 to TRBJ1-2; perhaps TRBD1 as D (5 bases). The CDR3 loop spans 14 amino acids. The germline V gene encodes CDR1 MNHNY and CDR2 SVGAGI (reference sequence). Written as DNA, the CDR3 is TGTGCCAGCAGTCACTCAACAGGTTACTATGGCTACACCTTC. Amino acid sequence: CASSHSTGYYGYTF.

The chain links TRBV2 to TRBJ2-7, with 7 bases aligning to TRBD2. The CDR3 covers 13 residues. V dropped 4 bases and J dropped 4; count of bases not matched to a gene: 4. Germline V CDR1 and CDR2: SNHLY, FYNNEI. The CDR3 DNA reads TGTGCCAGCAGTGCGGGAGGCTCGTACGAGCAGTACTTC. This encodes CASSAGGSYEQYF.

As regards this clone: The sample carries other DNA sequences with the same CDR3. This chain links TRBV7-9 with TRBJ1-5, with a weak D call TRBD1 (5 bases). The CDR3 runs 14 residues. CDR1 is SEHNR and CDR2 is FQNEAQ in the germline V gene (reference sequence). V lost 5 bases and J lost 2, with 10 bases in between. CDR3 sequence: CASSATGGNQPQHF. The CDR3 nucleotides are TGTGCCAGCAGCGCTACAGGAGGCAATCAGCCCCAGCATTTT.

The chain links TRBV18 to TRBJ1-2; possible D gene TRBD1, 6 bases. Germline V CDR1 and CDR2: KGHSH, LQKENI. This CDR3 is built from 17 residues. The V end was cut by 2 bases, the J end by 6 bases, with 22 bases between. This CDR3 is CASSPSPTTGLGDGYTF. The CDR3 bases are TGTGCCAGCTCACCATCCCCTACGACAGGCTTGGGCGATGGCTACACCTTC.

This clone was found once. V and J are TRBV5-4 and TRBJ1-2; TRBD1 matches at 8 bases. This CDR3 spans 15 amino acids. The germline CDR1 and CDR2 sequences are SGHNT and YYREEE (reference sequence). Trimming took 3 bases from V and 7 from J; bases not matched to a gene: 11. This CDR3 reads CASSSADRGFSGYTF. CDR3 DNA: TGTGCCAGCAGCTCGGCCGACAGGGGATTTTCTGGCTACACCTTC.

V usage is TRBV4-1 and J usage is TRBJ1-1; D remains unclear. The CDR3 consists of 13 residues. The V gene's germline CDR1 is MGHRA and CDR2 YSYEKL. V was shortened by 6 bases and J by 0 bases, with 8 bases between the two germline ends. The CDR3 DNA follows: TGCGCCAGCAGGCCCACATTGAACACTGAAGCTTTCTTT. Amino acid sequence: CASRPTLNTEAFF.

In its sample, this clone was seen once. The rearrangement links TRBV6-5 to TRBJ1-6; TRBD1 matches at 8 bases. In germline, CDR1 is MNHEY, CDR2 SVGAGI. This CDR3 region has 10 residues. J was trimmed by 15 bases and V by 9 bases; bases with no gene match: 4. The CDR3 spells CASGTGNLHF. Here the CDR3 DNA reads TGTGCCAGTGGGACAGGAAACCTCCACTTT.

The chain couples TRBV20-1 to TRBJ2-1; possibly TRBD1 for D (6 bases). The CDR3 length is 11 residues. Trimming cost V 6 bases and J 15 bases, with 18 bases left between them. Germline loops: CDR1 DFQATT, CDR2 SNEGSKA (reference sequence). For the CDR3, the DNA is TGCAGTGCCGTTAGACAGGCAGCCTGGTTCTTC. This encodes CSAVRQAAWFF.

This chain joins TRBV2 and TRBJ2-3, with 7 bases matching TRBD2. This CDR3 is built from 15 residues. Germline V gene sequence: CDR1 SNHLY, CDR2 FYNNEI. The junction had 14 bases not matched to a gene; V was cut back by 8 bases and J by 6 bases. This CDR3 is CASLHRLAGSDTQYF. The CDR3 DNA follows: TGTGCCAGCCTCCATCGACTAGCCGGCTCGGATACGCAGTATTTT.

The rearrangement joins TRBV4-1 to TRBJ1-4; D unresolved. The CDR3 covers 13 residues. Germline CDR1 MGHRA, CDR2 YSYEKL. V lost 3 bases and J lost 7, with 9 bases in between. The CDR3 DNA reads as TGCGCCAGCAGCCAGGCAGTCCCTGAAAAACTGTTTTTT. Translated, it gives CASSQAVPEKLFF.

This chain's CDR3 is CASSQAGQGALATNEKLFF. As DNA, the CDR3 is TGCGCCAGCAGCCAAGCGGGACAGGGTGCCTTGGCAACTAATGAAAAACTGTTTTTT. V is TRBV4-1 and J is TRBJ1-4; 9 bases match TRBD1. CDR1 is MGHRA and CDR2 is YSYEKL in the germline V gene. Losses at the gene ends were 1 base for V and 0 bases for J; bases not matched to a gene: 9. This CDR3 spans 19 amino acids.

V and J are TRBV2 and TRBJ2-3; TRBD2 agrees at 10 bases. The CDR3 is made up of 15 amino acids. Germline V gene data show CDR1 as SNHLY and CDR2 as FYNNEI. V was clipped by 3 bases and J by 5 bases; unmatched bases: 5. The CDR3 is CASSDKRGGRDTQYF. The CDR3 region has the DNA TGTGCCAGCAGTGACAAGCGGGGGGGCAGAGATACGCAGTATTTT.

The chain links TRBV15 to TRBJ1-1; D perhaps matches TRBD1 (5 bases). Between the trimmed V and J ends, which lost 2 bases and 2 bases, there was a span of 9 bases. There are 14 residues in the CDR3. Germline CDR1 reads LNHNV; CDR2 reads YYDKDF (reference sequence). CDR3 loop: CATSRTDSNTEAFF. The CDR3 DNA is TGTGCCACCAGCAGAACCGACAGTAACACTGAAGCTTTCTTT. Variable domain in full (rest from reference TRBV15 and TRBJ1-1): DAMVIQNPRYQVTQFGKPVTLSCSQTLNHNVMYWYQQKSSQAPKLLFHYYDKDFNNEADTPDNFQSRRPNTSFCFLDIRSPGLGDTAMYLCATSRTDSNTEAFFGQGTRLTVV.

The CDR3 region is CASSVVSGVGSYNEQFF. CDR3 nucleotide sequence: TGTGCCAGCAGCGTAGTATCAGGGGTGGGCTCCTACAATGAGCAGTTCTTC. V gene TRBV9 combines with J gene TRBJ2-1; a weak D match, TRBD1 (6 bases). This CDR3 is built from 17 residues. Looked up from germline, CDR1 is SGDLS and CDR2 is YYNGEE. V was clipped by 0 bases and J by 0 bases, with 13 bases between them.

V gene TRBV11-2 combines with J gene TRBJ2-5; unclear D gene. The CDR3 extends over 13 amino acids. The germline V gene encodes CDR1 SGHAT and CDR2 FQNNGV. Trimming removed 1 base from V and 5 bases from J, with 8 bases in between. The CDR3 is CASSLGFGETQYF. As DNA, the CDR3 is TGTGCCAGCAGCTTAGGGTTCGGGGAGACCCAGTACTTC.

This clone has a handful of counts. The sample holds other DNA sequences that translate to the same CDR3. The chain is built from TRBV18 and TRBJ1-5, with 8 bases fitting TRBD1. Trimming took 3 bases from V and 7 from J; bases not matched to a gene: 2. The CDR3 length is 13 residues. From germline, CDR1 is KGHSH and CDR2 LQKENI. The CDR3 coding sequence is TGTGCCAGCTCACCGGGACAGGACCAGCCCCAGCATTTT. It encodes CASSPGQDQPQHF.

The rearrangement joins TRBV9 to TRBJ2-7; 9 bases are a match to TRBD2. This CDR3 region has 15 residues. Germline-derived CDR1 and CDR2 are SGDLS and YYNGEE. V trimming: 0 bases; J trimming: 3 bases; junction bases outside the gene matches: 4. CDR3 loop: CASSVGAGGLYEQYF. The CDR3 DNA is TGTGCCAGCAGCGTAGGTGCGGGGGGGCTCTACGAGCAGTACTTC.

This chain connects TRBV19 to TRBJ1-4; D ambiguous. Germline V gene data show CDR1 as LNHDA and CDR2 as SQIVND (reference sequence). The CDR3 has 14 amino acids. The V end lost 11 bases, the J end lost 3 bases, and 16 bases lay between the germline ends. The CDR3 DNA reads TGTGCCGGAAGGGAGCAGTTTGCTAATGAAAAACTGTTTTTT. This gives the protein CAGREQFANEKLFF.

This chain joins TRBV7-2 and TRBJ1-1; perhaps TRBD1 as D (5 bases). CDR3 size: 14 residues. V was trimmed by 3 bases and J by 3 bases, leaving 11 bases between them. In germline, CDR1 is SGHTA, CDR2 FQGNSA. The chain's CDR3 is CASSFGAQYTEAFF. The CDR3 coding sequence is TGTGCCAGCAGCTTTGGGGCCCAGTACACTGAAGCTTTCTTT.

This clone showed up just once. V gene TRBV6-1 combines with J gene TRBJ1-5; the D is unclear. Trimming removed 3 bases from V and 3 bases from J, with 9 bases in between. Per the germline V gene, CDR1 is MNHNS and CDR2 is SASEGT. The CDR3 sequence is 14 residues long. For the CDR3, the DNA is TGTGCCAGCAGTGAGTCAGGATACAATCAGCCCCAGCATTTT. It yields the protein CASSESGYNQPQHF.

The V and J genes are TRBV27 and TRBJ2-7; 7 bases align to TRBD1. This CDR3 contains 15 residues. Germline-derived CDR1 and CDR2 are MNHEY and SMNVEV (reference sequence). V trimming: 7 bases; J trimming: 9 bases; junction bases outside the gene matches: 18. CDR3 residues: CASNSGTGVSRAQYF. The CDR3 nucleotides read TGTGCCAGCAATTCTGGTACAGGGGTCTCTCGGGCGCAGTACTTC.

The chain employs TRBV5-4 and TRBJ2-7; 10 bases agree with TRBD1. V was pared by 1 base and J by 3 bases, with 1 base of the junction left unmatched. There are 14 residues in the CDR3. CDR1 is SGHNT and CDR2 is YYREEE in the germline V gene (reference sequence). CDR3 amino acids: CASSLRTGGYEQYF. CDR3 nucleotides: TGTGCCAGCAGCTTGAGGACAGGGGGCTACGAGCAGTACTTC.

V usage is TRBV6-6 and J usage is TRBJ2-1, with TRBD2 as a possible D gene (6 bases). Germline V lookup: CDR1 MNHNY, CDR2 SVGAGI (reference sequence). The CDR3 covers 15 residues. Trimming pared 0 bases from V and 8 bases from J, leaving 14 bases between. CDR3 amino acids: CASSYSLWGVDEQFF. The CDR3 DNA reads TGTGCCAGCAGTTACTCGTTGTGGGGGGTTGATGAGCAGTTCTTC.